This TCR beta chain was sequenced in a study of T cells after posttransplantation cyclophosphamide (dated by TCRdb to 2016 to 2018). For context, the study as a whole: The study tracked T cell repertoire reconstitution by TRB sequencing after myeloablative bone marrow transplantation using posttransplantation cyclophosphamide as GVHD prophylaxis. Antigen receptor sequencing covered samples from 35 PTCy-treated patients and about 17 of their related bone marrow donors. TRB sequencing was performed on blood from all 35 or so PTCy patients with 1-year posttransplant specimens. Up to about 3 additional blood samples from 2 to 5.2 years after transplant were also TRB-sequenced in 3 patients, as was pretransplant blood from several patients. Because TRA and TRB clonality were tightly correlated in 9 or 10 samples, subsequent TCR analyses were focused on TRB only. Public TRB sequences were compared against a database of over 3,500 sequences linked to responses to pathogens, tumor antigens, self-antigens and alloantigens. Overall study results and their limits: At 1-2 months, donor-recipient similarity was low but rose over the first year, and the later blood repertoires were often dominated by donor CD8+ memory clones. The TRB repertoires of T cells infiltrating skin or GI tract showed only limited overlap with the TRB repertoires of T cells in blood. Across over 40 patients, TRB clonality was highly associated with recipient CMV seropositivity and CMV reactivation, and diversity in PTCy patients was similar to diversity in CNI/methotrexate controls.

TRB sequencing used genomic DNA with the immunoSEQ assay at survey resolution or the hsTCRB kit. In the paper's pipeline: Initial read processing used immunoSEQ software, and repertoire analyses used the LymphoSeq R package. For each TRB dataset, clonality was calculated as 1 minus normalized Shannon entropy, and the Gini coefficient was computed as well. Phenotypes of unsorted samples were inferred by mapping TRB sequences from sorted subsets of the recipient or donor onto the same recipient's unsorted samples. The source is immuneACCESS, and TCRdb retained only in-frame sequences with V and J called. Part of the clones is not carried over; for the studies checked, unresolved V genes explain less than half of this, and the remainder is unexplained. The V and J calls and clone size were taken over from that table, and D and trimming were inferred from the DNA. The table for this sample lists some 14,000 clones; approximately 88% of them were counted only once. 5% of the sample is held by the ten biggest clonotypes.

This clone is a singleton in its sample. It lacks a known antigen. Nothing much larger sits one base from this clone, and base qualities are not available. As encoded in the germline V gene, CDR1 is LGHNA while CDR2 is YSLEER. The CDR3, cysteine through phenylalanine, is 13 amino acids long. Kept here is only the CDR3 DNA, which spans 39 bases and is read in frame from base 1. V is reduced by 1 base and J by 3 bases, leaving a spacing of 6 bases between them. The control group consisted of about a dozen patients who received myeloablative marrow transplants with methotrexate plus a calcineurin inhibitor and who were sampled 1 year after transplant. Mononuclear cells from peripheral blood and bone marrow were separated by Ficoll-Hypaque density centrifugation and then cryopreserved.

Rearrangement joined TRBV4-3 to TRBJ2-5; no D gene can be assigned with confidence. This sample comprised PBMCs, obtained 350 to 400 days after allogeneic stem cell transplant with calcineurin inhibitor and methotrexate. The TCR was taken from a young adult male patient who received an allogeneic stem cell transplant from a related donor, was CMV-positive, and had no GVHD. Following a transplant, some T cells may be graft donor cells, not patient cells. The DNA sequence is given as TGCGCCAGCAGCCAAGGGTCGGAAGAGACCCAGTACTTC. Its protein product is CASSQGSEETQYF.